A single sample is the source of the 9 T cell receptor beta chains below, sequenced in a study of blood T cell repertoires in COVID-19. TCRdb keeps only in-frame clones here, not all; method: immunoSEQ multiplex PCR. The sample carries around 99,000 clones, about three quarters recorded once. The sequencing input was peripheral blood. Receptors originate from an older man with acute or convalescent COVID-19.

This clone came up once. The CDR3 coding sequence is TGTGCCAGCAGTTCAGGGGAGTGGAGATCACCCCTCCACTTT. It yields the protein CASSSGEWRSPLHF. The rearrangement joins TRBV6-5 to TRBJ1-6, with a possible D match to TRBD1 (6 bases). Germline lookup yields CDR1 MNHEY and CDR2 SVGAGI. The CDR3 sequence is 14 residues long. V lost 4 bases, J lost 10 bases, and 14 bases lay in between.

This CDR3 reads CSVGGQGSNQPQHF. CDR3 nucleotides: TGCAGCGTAGGCGGACAGGGAAGCAATCAGCCCCAGCATTTT. The chain carries TRBV29-1 and TRBJ1-5; TRBD1 matches at 8 bases. Germline assignment: CDR1 SQVTM and CDR2 ANQGSEA. The CDR3 is 14 residues long. The V and J ends lost 6 bases and 1 base, in that order; junction bases with no gene match: 5.

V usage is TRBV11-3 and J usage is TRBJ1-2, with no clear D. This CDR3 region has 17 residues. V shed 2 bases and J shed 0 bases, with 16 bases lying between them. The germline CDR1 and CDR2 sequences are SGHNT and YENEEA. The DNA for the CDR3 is TGTGCCAGCAGCTTATTGCCAGGCCCTTCAGCTAACTATGGCTACACCTTC. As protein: CASSLLPGPSANYGYTF. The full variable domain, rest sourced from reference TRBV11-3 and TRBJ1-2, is EAGVVQSPRYKIIEKKQPVAFWCNPISGHNTLYWYLQNLGQGPELLIRYENEEAVDDSQLPKDRFSAERLKGVDSTLKIQPAELGDSAVYLCASSLLPGPSANYGYTFGSGTRLTVV.

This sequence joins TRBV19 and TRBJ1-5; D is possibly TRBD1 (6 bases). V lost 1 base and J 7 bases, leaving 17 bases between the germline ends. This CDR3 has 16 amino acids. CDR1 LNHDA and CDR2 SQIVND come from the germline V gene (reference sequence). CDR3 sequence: CASSIGVTGFGQPQHF. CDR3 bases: TGTGCCAGTAGTATAGGGGTTACAGGGTTTGGCCAGCCCCAGCATTTT.

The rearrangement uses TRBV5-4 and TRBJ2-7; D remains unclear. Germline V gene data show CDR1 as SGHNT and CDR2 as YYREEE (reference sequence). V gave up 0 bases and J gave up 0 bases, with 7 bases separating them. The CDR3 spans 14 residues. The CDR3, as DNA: TGTGCCAGCAGCTTGGACAAATTCTCCTACGAGCAGTACTTC. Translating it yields CASSLDKFSYEQYF.

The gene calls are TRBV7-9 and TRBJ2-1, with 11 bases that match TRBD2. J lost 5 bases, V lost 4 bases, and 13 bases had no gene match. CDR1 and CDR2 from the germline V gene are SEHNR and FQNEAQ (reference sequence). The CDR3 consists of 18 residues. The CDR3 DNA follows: TGTGCCAGCAGCTCTTCGACTAGCGGGGCATCCCTTCACAATGAGCAGTTCTTC. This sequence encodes CASSSSTSGASLHNEQFF.

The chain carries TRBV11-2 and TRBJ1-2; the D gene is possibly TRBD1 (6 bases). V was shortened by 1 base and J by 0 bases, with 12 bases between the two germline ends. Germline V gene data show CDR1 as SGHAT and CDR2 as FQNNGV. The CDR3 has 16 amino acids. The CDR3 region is CASSLGAGTPNYGYTF. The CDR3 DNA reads TGTGCCAGCAGCTTAGGGGCCGGGACACCTAACTATGGCTACACCTTC.

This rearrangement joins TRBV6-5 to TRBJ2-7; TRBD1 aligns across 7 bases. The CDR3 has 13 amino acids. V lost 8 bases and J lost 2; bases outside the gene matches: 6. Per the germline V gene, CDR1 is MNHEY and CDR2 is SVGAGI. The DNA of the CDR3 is TGTGCCAGCTGGCGACAGGGACCCTACGAGCAGTACTTC. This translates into CASWRQGPYEQYF.

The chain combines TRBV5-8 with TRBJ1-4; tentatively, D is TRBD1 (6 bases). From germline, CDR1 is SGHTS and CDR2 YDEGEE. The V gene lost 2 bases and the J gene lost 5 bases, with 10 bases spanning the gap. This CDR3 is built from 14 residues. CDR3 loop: CASSLGQLNEKLFF. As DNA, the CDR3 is TGTGCCAGCAGCTTAGGACAGCTGAATGAAAAACTGTTTTTT.